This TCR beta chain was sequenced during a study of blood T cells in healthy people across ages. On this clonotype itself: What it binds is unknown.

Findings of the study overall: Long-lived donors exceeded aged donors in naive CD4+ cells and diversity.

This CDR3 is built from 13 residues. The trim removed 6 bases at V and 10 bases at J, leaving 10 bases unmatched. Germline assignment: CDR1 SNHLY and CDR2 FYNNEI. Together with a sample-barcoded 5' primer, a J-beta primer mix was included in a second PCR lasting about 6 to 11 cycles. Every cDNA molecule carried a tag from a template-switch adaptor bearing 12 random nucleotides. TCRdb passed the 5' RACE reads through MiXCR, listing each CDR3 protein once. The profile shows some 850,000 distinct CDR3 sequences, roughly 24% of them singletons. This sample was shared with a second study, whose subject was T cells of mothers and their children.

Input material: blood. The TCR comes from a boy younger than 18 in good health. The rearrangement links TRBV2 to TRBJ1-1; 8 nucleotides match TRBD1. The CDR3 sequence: CASRATGGRRAFF. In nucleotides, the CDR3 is TGTGCCAGCAGAGCTACAGGGGGTAGGAGAGCTTTCTTT.